The 30 T cell receptor beta chains listed next were all sequenced from one sample in a study of blood T cell repertoires in COVID-19. Generated by immunoSEQ multiplex PCR, the TCRdb table keeps only in-frame clones and is missing some. The sample includes about 130,000 clones, around nine tenths seen only once; the top ten take approximately 4.6%. Sequencing input: peripheral blood. The origin of the receptors is a man in his 60s with COVID-19, enrolled during active disease.

V usage is TRBV9 and J usage is TRBJ1-2; TRBD1 might be the D (5 bases). V gave up 6 bases and J gave up 3 bases, with 12 bases separating them. There are 13 residues in the CDR3. Germline V gene sequence: CDR1 SGDLS, CDR2 YYNGEE. CDR3 in DNA: TGTGCCAGCACCGTTGCACAGGACTATGGCTACACCTTC. Amino acids: CASTVAQDYGYTF.

This clone occurred once. The chain combines TRBV4-2 with TRBJ2-5; TRBD2 matches at 15 bases. The V gene end was trimmed by 7 bases and the J gene end by 1 base; junction bases not matched to a gene: 1. The CDR3 is 15 amino acids. Germline V gene lookup returns CDR1 LGHNA and CDR2 YNFKEQ. This CDR3 reads CASKGLAGGQETQYF. CDR3 DNA: TGTGCCAGCAAGGGACTAGCGGGAGGCCAAGAGACCCAGTACTTC.

This chain uses TRBV28 with TRBJ1-1; the D gene is possibly TRBD1 (6 bases). The V and J ends lost 4 bases and 7 bases respectively, with 13 bases between them. The CDR3 runs 13 residues. Germline CDR1 and CDR2: MDHEN and SYDVKM. CDR3 DNA sequence: TGTGCCAGCAGTTCCGCCGGACAGCGTGAAGCTTTCTTT. Translation gives CASSSAGQREAFF. Full variable domain (remainder filled in from reference TRBV28 and TRBJ1-1): DVKVTQSSRYLVKRTGEKVFLECVQDMDHENMFWYRQDPGLGLRLIYFSYDVKMKEKGDIPEGYSVSREKKERFSLILESASTNQTSMYLCASSSAGQREAFFGQGTRLTVV.

The J gene is TRBJ2-7, the V gene TRBV10-3; 8 positions match TRBD1. Germline-derived CDR1 and CDR2 are ENHRY and SYGVKD. The CDR3 is made up of 16 amino acids. The ends lost 4 bases at V and 3 bases at J; junction bases unmatched: 11. CDR3 in amino acids: CAISAGTGPVGYEQYF. The DNA of the CDR3 is TGTGCCATCAGTGCCGGGACAGGCCCGGTTGGCTACGAGCAGTACTTC.

The chain couples TRBV6-1 to TRBJ2-7; the match to TRBD2 covers 7 bases. V gave up 3 bases and J gave up 6 bases; unmatched junction bases: 8. This CDR3 comprises 14 residues. Per the germline V gene, CDR1 is MNHNS and CDR2 is SASEGT. As DNA, the CDR3 is TGTGCCAGCAGTGACCGGCGGGAGTCGGGCGAGCAGTACTTC. Translating it yields CASSDRRESGEQYF.

The chain joins TRBV18 to TRBJ2-1, with 7 bases identical to TRBD2. Germline trimming cut 5 bases from V and 7 bases from J; bases unmatched to any gene: 5. Germline V gives CDR1 KGHSH, CDR2 LQKENI. CDR3 size: 13 residues. In nucleotides, the CDR3 is TGTGCCAGCTCAATATTTAGCGGGAATGAGCAGTTCTTC. Translated, it gives CASSIFSGNEQFF.

The V and J genes are TRBV18 and TRBJ1-2; 10 nucleotides match TRBD1. The V and J ends lost 5 bases and 4 bases, in that order; junction bases with no gene match: 7. Per the germline V gene, CDR1 is KGHSH and CDR2 is LQKENI. The CDR3 loop spans 15 amino acids. The CDR3 sequence: CASSTRQGAFYGYTF. The CDR3 nucleotides read TGTGCCAGCTCAACGAGACAGGGGGCGTTCTATGGCTACACCTTC.

The chain has TRBV6-6 and TRBJ2-6; a possible D gene is TRBD1 (6 bases). The CDR3 spans 16 residues. CDR1 is MNHNY and CDR2 is SVGAGI in the germline V gene (reference sequence). V shed 6 bases and J shed 2 bases, with 14 bases lying between them. Here the CDR3 DNA reads TGTGCCAGCAGCCGACCCCAGGGGACTGGGGCCAACGTCCTGACTTTC. Its protein product is CASSRPQGTGANVLTF.

V is TRBV19 and J is TRBJ1-2; TRBD1 might be the D (5 bases). Trimming took off 3 bases at V and 1 base at J, with 9 bases between the two ends. The CDR3 loop spans 14 amino acids. Germline CDR1 is LNHDA and CDR2 is SQIVND (reference sequence). CDR3 in amino acids: CASSIAGDNYGYTF. The CDR3 DNA is TGTGCCAGTAGTATCGCGGGGGATAACTATGGCTACACCTTC.

This chain uses TRBV25-1 with TRBJ2-1; D is perhaps TRBD1 (6 bases). V was cut by 6 bases and J by 4 bases, with 7 bases left in between. CDR1 MGHDK and CDR2 SYGVNS come from the germline V gene. The CDR3 sequence is 12 residues long. This CDR3 is CASRGAYNEQFF. CDR3 coding DNA: TGTGCCAGCAGGGGGGCGTACAATGAGCAGTTCTTC. The variable domain in full, completed from reference TRBV25-1 and TRBJ2-1, reads EADIYQTPRYLVIGTGKKITLECSQTMGHDKMYWYQQDPGMELHLIHYSYGVNSTEKGDLSSESTVSRIRTEHFPLTLESARPSHTSQYLCASRGAYNEQFFGPGTRLTVL.

The chain combines TRBV5-1 with TRBJ2-7; the D is unclear. V was pared by 3 bases and J by 0 bases, with 16 bases between. Germline assignment: CDR1 SGHRS and CDR2 YFSETQ. CDR3 size: 16 residues. CDR3 DNA: TGCGCCAGCAGCTCCGATTCGACATTTAGCTCCTACGAGCAGTACTTC. This gives the protein CASSSDSTFSSYEQYF.

The chain recombines TRBV3-1 (or the pseudogene TRBV3-2) with TRBJ2-7; TRBD1 aligns across 9 bases. This CDR3 is 14 amino acids long. V trimming: 2 bases; J trimming: 6 bases; junction bases outside the gene matches: 5. CDR1 LGHDT and CDR2 YNNKEL come from the germline V gene (reference sequence). CDR3: CASSQSGQGGEQYF. DNA of the CDR3: TGTGCCAGCAGCCAATCGGGACAGGGTGGCGAGCAGTACTTC.

This clone was recorded only once. CDR3 region: CASSLGTGAYEQYF. DNA for the CDR3: TGCGCCAGCAGCCTCGGGACAGGGGCTTACGAGCAGTACTTC. The chain couples TRBV4-3 to TRBJ2-7; 10 nucleotides line up with TRBD1. The ends lost 4 bases at V and 4 bases at J; junction bases unmatched: 4. In germline, CDR1 is LGHNA, CDR2 YSLEER. This CDR3 is 14 amino acids long.

The chain has TRBV24-1 and TRBJ1-2; D gene uncertain. The CDR3 spans 15 residues. CDR1 and CDR2 (germline): KGHDR, SFDVKD. The V end lost 3 bases, the J end lost 0 bases, and 10 bases lay between the germline ends. CDR3 amino acids: CATSDGDVANYGYTF. CDR3 DNA sequence: TGTGCCACCAGTGATGGTGATGTAGCTAACTATGGCTACACCTTC.

The chain recombines TRBV6-5 with TRBJ1-2; 9 nucleotides agree with TRBD1. The CDR3 contains 12 residues. The germline CDR1 and CDR2 sequences are MNHEY and SVGAGI. With V trimmed by 5 bases and J by 7 bases, 2 bases remained unmatched. The CDR3 DNA follows: TGTGCCAGCAGTCGACAGGGGGTTGGCTACACCTTC. Protein sequence: CASSRQGVGYTF.

The CDR3 sequence is CASSVGADNQPQHF. In nucleotides, the CDR3 is TGTGCCAGCAGCGTAGGGGCCGACAATCAGCCCCAGCATTTT. The chain links TRBV9 to TRBJ1-5; no clear D gene. The V gene lost 0 bases and the J gene lost 3 bases, with 7 bases spanning the gap. Germline-derived CDR1 and CDR2 are SGDLS and YYNGEE. The CDR3 totals 14 residues.

The chain links TRBV3-1 (or the pseudogene TRBV3-2) to TRBJ2-7; TRBD1 matches 8 bases. J gave up 3 bases and V 0 bases, and 7 bases lay outside the gene matches. Looked up from germline, CDR1 is LGHDT and CDR2 is YNNKEL (reference sequence). This CDR3 has 16 residues. CDR3 DNA sequence: TGTGCCAGCAGCCAAGAAATGAGACAGGGGATCTACGAGCAGTACTTC. Encoded protein: CASSQEMRQGIYEQYF.

This clone has just a few counts. V is TRBV13 and J is TRBJ2-1; 9 bases are a match to TRBD1. Germline V gene sequence: CDR1 PRHDT, CDR2 FYEKMQ (reference sequence). There are 16 residues in the CDR3. Unmatched junction bases numbered 1, after V lost 0 bases and J lost 1 base. CDR3 DNA: TGTGCCAGCAGCTTAGGGACAGGGGGTTCCTACAATGAGCAGTTCTTC. Residues: CASSLGTGGSYNEQFF.

The V and J genes are TRBV7-9 and TRBJ2-1; 8 positions match TRBD1. V lost 11 bases, J lost 5 bases, and 11 bases stayed unmatched. Looked up from germline, CDR1 is SEHNR and CDR2 is FQNEAQ (reference sequence). This CDR3 is 14 amino acids long. CDR3 DNA sequence: TGTGCCTCCGGGACAGGTAGAGGGGACAATGAGCAGTTCTTC. Amino acid sequence: CASGTGRGDNEQFF. Filled out from reference TRBV7-9 and TRBJ2-1, the complete variable domain reads DTGVSQNPRHKITKRGQNVTFRCDPISEHNRLYWYRQTLGQGPEFLTYFQNEAQLEKSRLLSDRFSAERPKGSFSTLEIQRTEQGDSAMYLCASGTGRGDNEQFFGPGTRLTVL.

V gene TRBV3-1 (or the pseudogene TRBV3-2) combines with J gene TRBJ2-1, with 7 bases that match TRBD2. With 1 base clipped from V and 3 bases from J, the junction kept 6 bases outside the gene matches. The CDR3 is 16 amino acids. Germline V CDR1 and CDR2: LGHDT, YNNKEL (reference sequence). The CDR3 reads CASSQVPGGHYNEQFF. The CDR3 DNA follows: TGTGCCAGCAGCCAAGTTCCGGGAGGTCACTACAATGAGCAGTTCTTC.

The chain uses TRBV11-2 and TRBJ2-5, with D maybe TRBD1 (5 bases). Trimming shortened V by 1 base and J by 5 bases, and 14 bases separated the two germline ends. The CDR3 runs 15 residues. Germline V CDR1 and CDR2: SGHAT, FQNNGV. CDR3 DNA sequence: TGTGCCAGCAGCTTAGTAAGCCAGGGTGGGGAGACCCAGTACTTC. It specifies CASSLVSQGGETQYF. The full variable domain, in which reference TRBV11-2 and TRBJ2-5 provide the parts outside the CDR3, is EAGVAQSPRYKIIEKRQSVAFWCNPISGHATLYWYQQILGQGPKLLIQFQNNGVVDDSQLPKDRFSAERLKGVDSTLKIQPAKLEDSAVYLCASSLVSQGGETQYFGPGTRLLVL.

This rearrangement joins TRBV5-4 to TRBJ1-1, with D possibly TRBD1 on 5 matching bases. Germline V CDR1 and CDR2: SGHNT, YYREEE (reference sequence). V was cut by 2 bases and J by 1 base, with 9 bases left in between. CDR3 length: 14 amino acids. The CDR3 DNA reads TGTGCCAGCAGCTTTCCTGGACAGAACACTGAAGCTTTCTTT. It encodes CASSFPGQNTEAFF. Filled out from reference TRBV5-4 and TRBJ1-1, the complete variable domain reads ETGVTQSPTHLIKTRGQQVTLRCSSQSGHNTVSWYQQALGQGPQFIFQYYREEENGRGNFPPRFSGLQFPNYSSELNVNALELDDSALYLCASSFPGQNTEAFFGQGTRLTVV.

The gene calls are TRBV6-5 and TRBJ1-6, with 9 bases lining up with TRBD1. CDR3 length equals 14 residues. V was pared by 10 bases and J by 14 bases, with 15 bases of the junction left unmatched. From germline, CDR1 is MNHEY and CDR2 SVGAGI. The CDR3 bases are TGTGCCACCAGGGACAGGGCGATCCGGCGGTCCCTCCACTTT. Its protein product is CATRDRAIRRSLHF.

The chain uses TRBV28 and TRBJ1-6; the D gene is possibly TRBD1 (5 bases). V lost 4 bases and J lost 7, with 14 bases in between. Germline assignment: CDR1 MDHEN and CDR2 SYDVKM. The CDR3 contains 15 residues. This CDR3 reads CASSSPGLSNSPLHF. CDR3 nucleotides: TGTGCCAGCAGTTCGCCGGGACTTTCCAATTCACCCCTCCACTTT.

This chain links TRBV5-4 with TRBJ2-7; 8 bases line up with TRBD1. V was clipped by 3 bases and J by 0 bases; unmatched bases: 8. Germline V CDR1 and CDR2: SGHNT, YYREEE (reference sequence). The CDR3 consists of 16 residues. For the CDR3, the DNA is TGTGCCAGCAGCTGGGCAGGGGGCTCGAACTCCTACGAGCAGTACTTC. Protein: CASSWAGGSNSYEQYF. Drawing the rest from reference TRBV5-4 and TRBJ2-7, the complete variable domain is ETGVTQSPTHLIKTRGQQVTLRCSSQSGHNTVSWYQQALGQGPQFIFQYYREEENGRGNFPPRFSGLQFPNYSSELNVNALELDDSALYLCASSWAGGSNSYEQYFGPGTRLTVT.

The rearrangement uses TRBV20-1 and TRBJ2-7; D unclear. The CDR3 is 12 amino acids. In germline, CDR1 is DFQATT, CDR2 SNEGSKA (reference sequence). V lost 3 bases and J 6 bases, leaving 12 bases between the germline ends. CDR3 residues: CSASESVAEQYF. The CDR3 DNA follows: TGCAGTGCTAGTGAATCGGTAGCCGAGCAGTACTTC.

The chain links TRBV19 to TRBJ2-3, with 7 nucleotides matching TRBD2. The germline V gene has CDR1 LNHDA and CDR2 SQIVND (reference sequence). Trimming removed 0 bases from V and 10 bases from J; junction bases left unmatched: 22. This CDR3 has 19 amino acids. The CDR3: CASSIDRTPGLPWRGAQYF. The CDR3 coding sequence is TGTGCCAGTAGTATAGATCGGACTCCGGGACTACCTTGGCGGGGAGCGCAGTATTTT.

The gene calls are TRBV27 and TRBJ2-5; 12 bases line up with TRBD2. This CDR3 is 19 amino acids long. After removal of 1 base from V and 4 bases from J, the junction contained 13 bases not matched to a gene. Germline V gives CDR1 MNHEY, CDR2 SMNVEV (reference sequence). Here the CDR3 reads CASSLWGGRASGRAETQYF. CDR3 coding DNA: TGTGCCAGCAGTTTATGGGGGGGGCGGGCTAGCGGGAGGGCAGAGACCCAGTACTTC.

The rearrangement links TRBV7-8 to TRBJ1-1, with 8 bases matching TRBD1. With V trimmed by 5 bases and J by 11 bases, 4 bases remained unmatched. The CDR3 has 11 residues. Germline V CDR1 and CDR2: SGHVS, FQNEAQ. The CDR3 protein is CASSPTGVAFF. CDR3 nucleotides: TGTGCCAGCAGCCCGACAGGGGTTGCTTTCTTT.

This chain connects TRBV6-2 or TRBV6-3 to TRBJ2-3, with TRBD2 matching over 8 bases. In germline, CDR1 is MNHEY, CDR2 SVGEGT. The length of the CDR3 is 16 residues. J lost 6 bases, V lost 2 bases, and 10 bases had no gene match. CDR3 region: CASSYGSGGPNDTQYF. CDR3 DNA: TGTGCCAGCAGTTACGGGTCGGGGGGGCCTAATGATACGCAGTATTTT.